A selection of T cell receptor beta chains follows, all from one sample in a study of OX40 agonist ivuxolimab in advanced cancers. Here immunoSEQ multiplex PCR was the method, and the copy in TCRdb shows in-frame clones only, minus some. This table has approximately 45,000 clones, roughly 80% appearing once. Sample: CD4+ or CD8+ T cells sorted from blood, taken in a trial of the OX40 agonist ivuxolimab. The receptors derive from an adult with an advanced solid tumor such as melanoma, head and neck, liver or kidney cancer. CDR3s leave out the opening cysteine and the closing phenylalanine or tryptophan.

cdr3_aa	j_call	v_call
ASSFAAEAF	TRBJ1-1	TRBV6-1
ASNRPRQVIQDVDTIY	TRBJ1-3	TRBV11-3
ASSSPSGNTDTQY	TRBJ2-3	TRBV13
ASRESTGTSGNEQF	TRBJ2-1	TRBV5-1
ASTESGGTDTQY	TRBJ2-3	TRBV11-2
ASSLEGWDTEAF	TRBJ1-1	TRBV7-2
ASSRQGSRNQPQH	TRBJ1-5	TRBV7-9
ASSHGVTDGNYGYT	TRBJ1-2	TRBV4-1
ASKLTSGGETQY	TRBJ2-5	TRBV11-2
ASSLEGVETQY	TRBJ2-5	TRBV5-1
ASSPRSAYEQY	TRBJ2-7	TRBV7-2
ASSQVGFEQF	TRBJ2-1	TRBV4-3
ASSLGTNEKLF	TRBJ1-4	TRBV7-9
ASSPRDRGRGDTQY	TRBJ2-3	TRBV6-6
ASRPSGEETQY	TRBJ2-5	TRBV5-1
ASSFGGSGANVLT	TRBJ2-6	TRBV28
ASSRTLGQGWSEQY	TRBJ2-7	TRBV5-6
ASSHSTGINEKLF	TRBJ1-4	TRBV11-2
ASSLGFAESGYT	TRBJ1-2	TRBV7-9
ASSLATGVLDEKLF	TRBJ1-4	TRBV7-2
ASSVDPRSTDTQY	TRBJ2-3	TRBV9
ASSGDRIYGYT	TRBJ1-2	TRBV5-6
ASSLLIWGTEAF	TRBJ1-1	TRBV4-1
ASSLRSHYGYT	TRBJ1-2	TRBV28
ASSGQSYQPQH	TRBJ1-5	TRBV2
ASSLAFETGQIRANTEAF	TRBJ1-1	TRBV5-1
ASSLAAGQAYSPLH	TRBJ1-6	TRBV5-6
ASSQEEGQRGIGNTIY	TRBJ1-3	TRBV4-1
ASSLVGSGRNLSYEQY	TRBJ2-7	TRBV11-2
ASSPSDYSAYGYT	TRBJ1-2	TRBV6-5
ASTNGGANTGELF	TRBJ2-2	TRBV6-1
ASSLVVGTQY	TRBJ2-3	TRBV5-8
ASSLWDRGDQF	TRBJ2-1	TRBV7-8
ASSVDGRPLSSTIY	TRBJ1-3	TRBV9
ASSSVGVTEKGYT	TRBJ1-2	TRBV7-9
ASSDVGQAF	TRBJ1-1	TRBV25-1
ASSKEVGDSEAF	TRBJ1-1	TRBV21-1
ASSPFSRERELINEQF	TRBJ2-1	TRBV7-3
ASSLGLAGDPLTDTQY	TRBJ2-3	TRBV5-6
ASSGQLNEKLF	TRBJ1-4	TRBV4-3